This T cell receptor (beta chain) was found in a study of blood T cell repertoires in COVID-19. Study as a whole: Sites in the United States, Italy and Spain provided acute and convalescent COVID-19 samples.

Libraries were prepared by immunoSEQ multiplex PCR; TCRdb keeps only in-frame clonotypes and omits some of them. The data show 70,000 to 95,000 clones, roughly 80% seen once. The V gene's germline CDR1 is LGHNA and CDR2 YNFKEQ. V dropped 2 bases and J dropped 4 bases, with 15 bases sitting between them. The CDR3 totals 16 residues. This clonotype was obtained from a woman in her thirties or forties with active or convalescent COVID-19. The specimen sequenced was peripheral blood. The chain combines TRBV4-2 with TRBJ1-5, with a weak D call TRBD1 (6 bases). The CDR3 loop is CASSQRAGVQNQPQHF. The CDR3 nucleotides read TGTGCCAGCAGCCAACGCGCAGGGGTCCAGAATCAGCCCCAGCATTTT.